A selection of T cell receptor beta chains follows, all from one sample in a study of cytomegalovirus exposure and HLA in healthy donors. Sequencing used immunoSEQ multiplex PCR; TCRdb keeps in-frame clones, though not all of them. In the table there are 90,000 or so clones, approximately 78% of which are singletons. The material sequenced was PBMCs. The receptor set was obtained from a male donor in good health and CMV-seropositive. The CDR3 runs from the conserved cysteine through the conserved F or W. The D gene is left open where the match is weak.

V	length	J	D	CDR3
TRBV6-1	14	TRBJ1-4	NA	CASSQATVNEKLFF
TRBV19	16	TRBJ2-7	TRBD1	CASRPTGGVWFYEQYF
TRBV5-7	11	TRBJ2-7	NA	CASSLDSEQYF
TRBV7-9	15	TRBJ2-3	TRBD2	CASSSPAGGTDTQYF
TRBV28	15	TRBJ2-2	NA	CASRLWGLNTGELFF
TRBV19	14	TRBJ2-1	TRBD2	CASSILAGYNEQFF
TRBV29-1	13	TRBJ2-1	NA	CSVEGSSYNEQFF
TRBV5-6	16	TRBJ2-1	TRBD2	CASSKQRTSIYNEQFF
TRBV5-4	14	TRBJ1-1	NA	CASSLRRLNTEAFF
TRBV2	13	TRBJ2-1	TRBD2	CASAGTSYNEQFF
TRBV7-2	17	TRBJ2-1	TRBD2	CASSLGRLAGIGGEQFF
TRBV7-9	14	TRBJ2-5	NA	CASSKTDSGKTQYF
TRBV7-2	13	TRBJ1-2	NA	CASSREGVGGYTF
TRBV19	15	TRBJ1-2	NA	CASSREGRSNYGYTF
TRBV19	17	TRBJ2-5	TRBD2	CASSLPGLAGGGETQYF
TRBV30	14	TRBJ1-3	NA	CAWSVGAGGNTIYF
TRBV7-7	14	TRBJ2-7	TRBD1	CASSLGRGHDEQYF
TRBV5-1	15	TRBJ2-7	TRBD2	CASRTLAGGSYEQYF
TRBV10-2	14	TRBJ1-2	NA	CASSEKGPSYGYTF
TRBV7-9	16	TRBJ2-7	TRBD2	CASSLRASGKTREQYF
TRBV27	14	TRBJ2-1	NA	CASSLQGTYNEQFF
TRBV19	12	TRBJ2-7	TRBD1	CASSPGQYEQYF
TRBV19	16	TRBJ1-1	NA	CASSLGSVSTLTEAFF
TRBV2	16	TRBJ2-5	TRBD2	CASGTSGRNSQETQYF
TRBV28	16	TRBJ2-7	TRBD1	CASSIGVRTGFREQYF
TRBV10-2	15	TRBJ2-7	TRBD2	CASSELAGGSYEQYF
TRBV11-3	14	TRBJ2-1	NA	CAMLKRSSYNEQFF
TRBV28	12	TRBJ1-2	TRBD1	CAGATGDYGYTF
TRBV29-1	14	TRBJ2-3	TRBD2	CSVRGGGAADTQYF
TRBV19	16	TRBJ2-1	NA	CASSGRQGGSYNEQFF
TRBV4-1	17	TRBJ2-7	NA	CASSPGVLLRRSYEQYF
TRBV5-1	23	TRBJ2-4	TRBD1	CASSPVLRSITQGGPIAKNIQYF
TRBV6-1	11	TRBJ2-7	NA	CASSDRYEQYF
TRBV18	17	TRBJ2-2	TRBD2	CASSPTSGGTNTGELFF
TRBV28	13	TRBJ2-7	NA	CASRTGQSYEQYF
TRBV19	15	TRBJ1-1	NA	CASSISVGVNTEAFF
TRBV23-1	20	TRBJ2-7	NA	CASSQEQRDAPRESTYEQYF
TRBV28	14	TRBJ2-1	TRBD2	CASSYSGVVDEQFF
TRBV19	12	TRBJ1-1	TRBD1	CASSILGGKAFF
TRBV5-6	14	TRBJ2-1	NA	CASIRRTAYNEQFF
TRBV7-9	12	TRBJ2-3	NA	CASSSLTDTQYF
TRBV6-1	14	TRBJ1-5	NA	CASSLRGSNQPQHF
TRBV5-4	15	TRBJ1-6	TRBD1	CASSLADRGRSPLHF
TRBV6-1	13	TRBJ2-7	TRBD2	CAVGLAGTYEQYF
TRBV4-1	18	TRBJ2-1	TRBD2	CASRKVVWGLAGVLEQFF
TRBV2	15	TRBJ1-1	TRBD1	CASSIGGRGLTEAFF
TRBV19	13	TRBJ1-1	NA	CAVTGQVNTEAFF
TRBV5-1	13	TRBJ1-1	NA	CASAGGLRTEAFF
TRBV30	17	TRBJ1-5	NA	CAWSASGTSFSNQPQHF
TRBV5-1	16	TRBJ2-3	NA	CASSFSGISSTDTQYF
TRBV29-1	15	TRBJ2-1	TRBD1	CSVAGSDRPTNEQFF
TRBV5-1	14	TRBJ2-7	NA	CASSLVQEGQEQYF